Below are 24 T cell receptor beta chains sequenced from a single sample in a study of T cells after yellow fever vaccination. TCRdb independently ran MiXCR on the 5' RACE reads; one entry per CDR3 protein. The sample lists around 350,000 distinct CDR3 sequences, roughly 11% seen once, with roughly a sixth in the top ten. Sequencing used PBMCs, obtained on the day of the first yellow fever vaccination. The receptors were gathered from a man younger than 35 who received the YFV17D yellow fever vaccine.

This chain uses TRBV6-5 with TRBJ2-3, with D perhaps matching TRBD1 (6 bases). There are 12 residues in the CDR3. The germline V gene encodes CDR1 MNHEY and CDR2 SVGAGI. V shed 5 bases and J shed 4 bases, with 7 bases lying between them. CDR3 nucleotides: TGTGCCAGCAGTAACAGGGCAGATACGCAGTATTTT. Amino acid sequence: CASSNRADTQYF.

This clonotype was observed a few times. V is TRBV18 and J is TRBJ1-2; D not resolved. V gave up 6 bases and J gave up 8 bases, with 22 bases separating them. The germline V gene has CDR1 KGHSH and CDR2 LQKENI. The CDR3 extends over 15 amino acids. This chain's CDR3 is CASSEFAGKVTGYTF. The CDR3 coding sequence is TGTGCCAGCTCGGAGTTCGCCGGGAAAGTCACCGGCTACACCTTC.

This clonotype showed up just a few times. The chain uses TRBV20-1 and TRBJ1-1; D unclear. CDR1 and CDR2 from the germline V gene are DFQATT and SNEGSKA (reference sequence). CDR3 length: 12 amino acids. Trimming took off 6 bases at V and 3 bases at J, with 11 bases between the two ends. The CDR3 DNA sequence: TGCAGTGCCAAAGACACTGACACTGAAGCTTTCTTT. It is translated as CSAKDTDTEAFF.

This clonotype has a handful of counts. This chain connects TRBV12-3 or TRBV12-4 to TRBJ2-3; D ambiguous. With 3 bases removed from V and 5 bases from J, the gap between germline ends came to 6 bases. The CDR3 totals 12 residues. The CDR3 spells CASSFNGDTQYF. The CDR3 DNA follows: TGTGCCAGCAGTTTCAATGGAGATACGCAGTATTTT.

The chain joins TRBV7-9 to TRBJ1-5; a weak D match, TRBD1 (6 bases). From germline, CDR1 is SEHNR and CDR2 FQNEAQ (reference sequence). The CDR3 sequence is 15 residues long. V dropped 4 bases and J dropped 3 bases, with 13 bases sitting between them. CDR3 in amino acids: CASSSRGQSNQPQHF. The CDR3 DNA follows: TGTGCCAGCAGCTCCCGGGGGCAGTCCAATCAGCCCCAGCATTTT.

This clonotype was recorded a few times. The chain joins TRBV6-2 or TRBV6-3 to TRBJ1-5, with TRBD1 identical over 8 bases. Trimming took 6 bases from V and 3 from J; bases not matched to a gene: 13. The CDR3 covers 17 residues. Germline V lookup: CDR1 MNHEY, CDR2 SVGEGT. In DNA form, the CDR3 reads TGTGCCAGCAGAGACCCCCTGGACAGGGCTCACAATCAGCCCCAGCATTTT. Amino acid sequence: CASRDPLDRAHNQPQHF.

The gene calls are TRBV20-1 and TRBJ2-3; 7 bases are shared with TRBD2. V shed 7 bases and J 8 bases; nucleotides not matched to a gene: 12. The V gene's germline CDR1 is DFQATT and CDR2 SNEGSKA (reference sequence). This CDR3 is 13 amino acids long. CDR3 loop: CSELADHSGTQYF. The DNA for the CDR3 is TGCAGTGAGCTAGCGGACCATTCGGGTACGCAGTATTTT.

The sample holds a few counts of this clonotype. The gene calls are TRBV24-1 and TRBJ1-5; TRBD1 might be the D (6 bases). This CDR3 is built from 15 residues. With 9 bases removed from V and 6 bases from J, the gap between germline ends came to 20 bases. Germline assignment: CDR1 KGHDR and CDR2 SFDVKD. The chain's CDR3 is CATQDGTGAGQPQHF. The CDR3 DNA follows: TGTGCCACCCAAGACGGAACGGGGGCAGGTCAGCCCCAGCATTTT.

The CDR3 spells CSVRSQGKETQYF. The CDR3 DNA reads TGCAGCGTCCGTTCCCAGGGTAAAGAGACCCAGTACTTC. This chain uses TRBV29-1 with TRBJ2-5; D perhaps matches TRBD1 (5 bases). V dropped 6 bases and J dropped 3 bases, with 14 bases sitting between them. Germline V gene sequence: CDR1 SQVTM, CDR2 ANQGSEA. CDR3 length: 13 amino acids. Complete variable domain (other parts from reference TRBV29-1 and TRBJ2-5): SAVISQKPSRDICQRGTSLTIQCQVDSQVTMMFWYRQQPGQSLTLIATANQGSEATYESGFVIDKFPISRPNLTFSTLTVSNMSPEDSSIYLCSVRSQGKETQYFGPGTRLLVL.

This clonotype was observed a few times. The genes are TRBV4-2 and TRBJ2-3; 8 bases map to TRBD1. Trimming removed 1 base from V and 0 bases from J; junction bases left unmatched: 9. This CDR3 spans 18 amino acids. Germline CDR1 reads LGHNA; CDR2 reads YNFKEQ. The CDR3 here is CASSQVGGQGGSTDTQYF. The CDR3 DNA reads TGTGCCAGCAGCCAAGTAGGAGGACAGGGCGGGAGCACAGATACGCAGTATTTT.

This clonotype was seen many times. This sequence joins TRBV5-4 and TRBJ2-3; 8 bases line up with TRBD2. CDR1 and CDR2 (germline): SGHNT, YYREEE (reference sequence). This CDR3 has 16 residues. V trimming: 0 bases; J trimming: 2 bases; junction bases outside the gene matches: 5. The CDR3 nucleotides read TGTGCCAGCAGCTTGGATAGCGGGGCAAACACAGATACGCAGTATTTT. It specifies CASSLDSGANTDTQYF.

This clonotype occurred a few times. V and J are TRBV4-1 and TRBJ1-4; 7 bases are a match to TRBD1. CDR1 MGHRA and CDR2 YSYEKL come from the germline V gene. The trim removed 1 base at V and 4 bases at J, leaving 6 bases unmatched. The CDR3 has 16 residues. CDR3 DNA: TGCGCCAGCAGCCAAGTTGAGGGACAGATTAATGAAAAACTGTTTTTT. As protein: CASSQVEGQINEKLFF.

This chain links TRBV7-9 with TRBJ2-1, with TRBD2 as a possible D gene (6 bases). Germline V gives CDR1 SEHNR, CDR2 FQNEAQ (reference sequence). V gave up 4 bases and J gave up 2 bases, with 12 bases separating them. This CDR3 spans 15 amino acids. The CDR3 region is CASSSRGSTYNEQFF. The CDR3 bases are TGTGCCAGCAGCTCTCGGGGGTCTACCTACAATGAGCAGTTCTTC.

The chain's CDR3 is CASSYLGGEVARGYTF. As DNA, the CDR3 is TGTGCCAGCAGTTACCTAGGCGGTGAGGTAGCTCGGGGCTACACCTTC. V usage is TRBV6-5 and J usage is TRBJ1-2; D uncertain. The V end lost 2 bases, the J end lost 8 bases, and 21 bases lay between the germline ends. The germline gives CDR1 MNHEY, CDR2 SVGAGI. The CDR3 contains 16 residues.

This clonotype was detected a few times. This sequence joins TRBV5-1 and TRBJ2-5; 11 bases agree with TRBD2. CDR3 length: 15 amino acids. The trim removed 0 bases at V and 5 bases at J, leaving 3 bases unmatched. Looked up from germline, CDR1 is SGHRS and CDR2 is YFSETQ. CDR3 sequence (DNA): TGCGCCAGCAGCTTGGATAGCGGGGGGGCGGAGACCCAGTACTTC. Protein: CASSLDSGGAETQYF.

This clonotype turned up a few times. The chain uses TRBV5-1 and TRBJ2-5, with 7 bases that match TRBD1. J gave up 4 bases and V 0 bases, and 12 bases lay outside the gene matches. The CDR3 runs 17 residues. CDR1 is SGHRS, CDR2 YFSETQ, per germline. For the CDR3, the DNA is TGCGCCAGCAGCTTGGGGTCCAGGGGGAGTGGTCGAGAGACCCAGTACTTC. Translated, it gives CASSLGSRGSGRETQYF. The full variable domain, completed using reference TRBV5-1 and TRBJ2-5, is KAGVTQTPRYLIKTRGQQVTLSCSPISGHRSVSWYQQTPGQGLQFLFEYFSETQRNKGNFPGRFSGRQFSNSRSEMNVSTLELGDSALYLCASSLGSRGSGRETQYFGPGTRLLVL.

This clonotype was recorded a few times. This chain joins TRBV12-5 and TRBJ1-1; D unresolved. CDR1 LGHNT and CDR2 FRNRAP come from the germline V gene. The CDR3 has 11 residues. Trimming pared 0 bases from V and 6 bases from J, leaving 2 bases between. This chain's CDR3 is CASGLVPEAFF. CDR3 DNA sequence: TGTGCTAGTGGTTTGGTACCTGAAGCTTTCTTT.

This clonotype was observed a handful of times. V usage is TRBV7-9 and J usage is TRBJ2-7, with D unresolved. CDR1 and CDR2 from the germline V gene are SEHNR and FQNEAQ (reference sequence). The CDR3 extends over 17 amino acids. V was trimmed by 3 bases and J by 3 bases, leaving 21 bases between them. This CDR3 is CASSLGMDQKGFYEQYF. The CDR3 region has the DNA TGTGCCAGCAGCTTGGGTATGGATCAAAAAGGTTTCTACGAGCAGTACTTC.

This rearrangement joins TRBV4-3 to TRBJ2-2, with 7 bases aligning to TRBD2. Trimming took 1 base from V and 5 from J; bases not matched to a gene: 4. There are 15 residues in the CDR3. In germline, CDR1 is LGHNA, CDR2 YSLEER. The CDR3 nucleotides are TGCGCCAGCAGCCAAGCCCTCGGGGGGACCGGGGAGCTGTTTTTT. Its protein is CASSQALGGTGELFF.

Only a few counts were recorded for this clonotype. The DNA of the CDR3 is TGTGCCAGCAGTGAATTAACGACTGTTGGGGTGTTGCCCCAGCATTTT. Translated: CASSELTTVGVLPQHF. The chain links TRBV6-1 to TRBJ1-5; D is ambiguous. Germline V gives CDR1 MNHNS, CDR2 SASEGT. CDR3 length equals 16 residues. V lost 2 bases and J 9 bases, leaving 20 bases between the germline ends.

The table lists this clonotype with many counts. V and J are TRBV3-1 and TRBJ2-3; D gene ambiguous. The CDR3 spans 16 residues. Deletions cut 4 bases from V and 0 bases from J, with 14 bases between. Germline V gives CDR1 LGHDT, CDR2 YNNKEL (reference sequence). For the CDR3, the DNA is TGTGCCAGCAGCCCTACCTGGACGGTGAGCACAGATACGCAGTATTTT. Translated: CASSPTWTVSTDTQYF.

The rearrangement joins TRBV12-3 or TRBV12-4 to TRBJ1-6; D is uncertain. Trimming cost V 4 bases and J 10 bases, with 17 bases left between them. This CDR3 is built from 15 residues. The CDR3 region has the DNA TGTGCCAGCAGTTACTCGGGCCTTTGGAGCTCACCCCTCCACTTT. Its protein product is CASSYSGLWSSPLHF.

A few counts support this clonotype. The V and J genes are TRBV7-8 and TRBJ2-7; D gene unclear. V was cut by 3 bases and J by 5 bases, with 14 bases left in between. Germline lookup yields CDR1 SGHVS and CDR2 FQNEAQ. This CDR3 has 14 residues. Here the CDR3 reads CASSFPPPRNEQYF. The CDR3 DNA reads TGTGCCAGCAGCTTCCCACCCCCCCGTAACGAGCAGTACTTC.

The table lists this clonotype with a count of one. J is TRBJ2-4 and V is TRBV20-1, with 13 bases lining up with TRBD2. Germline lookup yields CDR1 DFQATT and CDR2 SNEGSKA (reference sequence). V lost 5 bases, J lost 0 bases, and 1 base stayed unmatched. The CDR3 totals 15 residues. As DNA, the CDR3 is TGCAGTGCTGGACTAGCGGGGGCAGCCAAAAACATTCAGTACTTC. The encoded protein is CSAGLAGAAKNIQYF.